This T cell receptor beta chain stems from a study of blood T cell repertoires in COVID-19. Study context: Sites across the United States, Italy and Spain contributed samples from acute and convalescent COVID-19.

CDR3 length: 17 residues. Measured with immunoSEQ multiplex PCR; TCRdb has only the in-frame clones, and not every one. The repertoire holds some 300,000 clones, with 90% to 95% as singletons. Individuals drawn from 20 to 30 US areas were about 18 to 89 years old. Which cohort a participant joined came from the clinical history participants gave. Sequenced: PBMCs or T cells enriched from blood (not recorded which). The TCR sequence derives from a woman in her twenties or thirties who had been exposed to COVID-19. The chain has TRBV12-2 and TRBJ2-4; the table's D gene call, TRBD2, was not cross checked with the DNA. TRBV12-2 is flagged as a pseudogene. CDR3: CASRLALREIAKNIQYF. The CDR3, as DNA: TGTGCAAGTCGCTTAGCGCTTAGGGAGATAGCCAAAAACATTCAGTACTTC.